This is a list of T cell receptor beta chains from one sample in a study of T cell responses to AZD1222 COVID-19 vaccine. Libraries were prepared by immunoSEQ multiplex PCR; TCRdb keeps only in-frame clonotypes and omits some of them. The sample holds roughly 120,000 clones, more than 85% seen once. The sample in question was peripheral blood, obtained on day 0 of AZD1222 vaccination. Every receptor here comes from an adult in good health. Both conserved end residues are part of each CDR3. The order of the fields is D gene, J gene, clone size, V gene, CDR3 DNA, CDR3 protein. A D gene is named only where the DNA matches it firmly. Size tells how often a clone was seen (once, few, many) or the class of an expanded clone, and some rows leave it out.

D: -; J: TRBJ1-1; size: -; V: TRBV25-1; DNA: TGTGCCAGCAGTGATTTGGGGGGCTTAACTGAAGCTTTCTTT; CDR3: CASSDLGGLTEAFF
D: TRBD1; J: TRBJ2-1; size: -; V: TRBV10-1; DNA: TGCGCCAGCAGTGCTATTTCAGGACAGGGTCGGGGTGAGCAGTTCTTC; CDR3: CASSAISGQGRGEQFF
D: -; J: TRBJ2-1; size: -; V: TRBV4-2; DNA: TGTGCCAGCAGCCAGGACCCTGACTACAATGAGCAGTTCTTC; CDR3: CASSQDPDYNEQFF
D: TRBD1; J: TRBJ2-7; size: -; V: TRBV27; DNA: TGTGCCAGCAGTTTAAGGGGACAGGGCTACGAGCAGTACTTC; CDR3: CASSLRGQGYEQYF
D: TRBD2; J: TRBJ2-1; size: -; V: TRBV3-1/TRBV3-2; DNA: TGTGCCAGCAGCCAAGCACTAGCGAGGGATGAGCAGTTCTTC; CDR3: CASSQALARDEQFF
D: -; J: TRBJ2-1; size: -; V: TRBV27; DNA: TGTGCCAGCAGAGAGGACTTATACAATGAGCAGTTCTTC; CDR3: CASREDLYNEQFF
D: -; J: TRBJ2-7; size: -; V: TRBV5-4; DNA: TGTGCCAGCAGCTTGGATGGGGGGGCGAGGCGAGCGGTGGGGCAGTACTTC; CDR3: CASSLDGGARRAVGQYF
D: TRBD1; J: TRBJ1-6; size: -; V: TRBV7-2; DNA: TGTGCCAGCAGCGAGCTACAGGGGGTGTCACCCCTCCACTTT; CDR3: CASSELQGVSPLHF
D: -; J: TRBJ1-2; size: once; V: TRBV19; DNA: TGTGCCAGTAGTATTGATTCGGAGCCAGCAGGTTACTATGGCTACACCTTC; CDR3: CASSIDSEPAGYYGYTF
D: -; J: TRBJ2-2; size: -; V: TRBV10-3; DNA: TGTGCCATCTTCAGGGGGGAGGGGGAGCTGTTTTTT; CDR3: CAIFRGEGELFF
D: -; J: TRBJ1-1; size: once; V: TRBV28; DNA: TGTGCCAGCACCCCACCGGGACCGAGCACTGAAGCTTTCTTT; CDR3: CASTPPGPSTEAFF
D: -; J: TRBJ2-5; size: -; V: TRBV6-5; DNA: TGTGCCAGCAGAGGGACCCCTAGGTTTGTGACCCAGTACTTC; CDR3: CASRGTPRFVTQYF
D: -; J: TRBJ2-1; size: -; V: TRBV7-9; DNA: TGTGCCAGCAGGTCAGAGGTCAATGAGCAGTTCTTC; CDR3: CASRSEVNEQFF
D: -; J: TRBJ2-7; size: -; V: TRBV27; DNA: TGTGCCAGCAGTACACAGGGCTACGAGCAGTACTTC; CDR3: CASSTQGYEQYF
D: -; J: TRBJ2-4; size: -; V: TRBV27; DNA: TGTGCCAGCAGTTTTCTAAACATTCAGTACTTC; CDR3: CASSFLNIQYF
D: -; J: TRBJ1-1; size: -; V: TRBV5-1; DNA: TGCGCCAGCAGCTTGGCCGTGGGGGAAATGAACACTGAAGCTTTCTTT; CDR3: CASSLAVGEMNTEAFF
D: -; J: TRBJ2-7; size: once; V: TRBV4-1; DNA: TGCGCCAGCAGCCAGGCTTCCGAGCAGTACTTC; CDR3: CASSQASEQYF
D: TRBD2; J: TRBJ2-1; size: -; V: TRBV27; DNA: TGTGCCAGCAGGGGGGGACTAGCGGGAGAACCGGACTACAATGAGCAGTTCTTC; CDR3: CASRGGLAGEPDYNEQFF
D: TRBD2; J: TRBJ2-3; size: once; V: TRBV6-4; DNA: TGTGCCAGCAGTGAACTAGCGGGAGCGGTAGATACGCAGTATTTT; CDR3: CASSELAGAVDTQYF
D: -; J: TRBJ1-3; size: -; V: TRBV5-8; DNA: TGTGCCAGCAGCAGGACGGATGGAAACACCATATATTTT; CDR3: CASSRTDGNTIYF
D: -; J: TRBJ2-7; size: -; V: TRBV19; DNA: TGTGCCAGTAGTAGCGGGGAGAGGCACGAGCAGTACTTC; CDR3: CASSSGERHEQYF
D: -; J: TRBJ2-1; size: -; V: TRBV6-1; DNA: TGTGCCAGCAGTGAATGGGCAGCCACCTACAATGAGCAGTTCTTC; CDR3: CASSEWAATYNEQFF
D: -; J: TRBJ2-3; size: -; V: TRBV27; DNA: TGTGCCAGCAGTTGGCGGTCCCGCACAGATACGCAGTATTTT; CDR3: CASSWRSRTDTQYF
D: -; J: TRBJ1-2; size: -; V: TRBV2; DNA: TGTGCCAGCAGGGACACCGGAGACTATGGCTACACCTTC; CDR3: CASRDTGDYGYTF
D: TRBD1; J: TRBJ1-2; size: -; V: TRBV30; DNA: TGTGCCTGGAGTGTTGTGGGGACAGACCGCTACACCTTC; CDR3: CAWSVVGTDRYTF
D: -; J: TRBJ1-5; size: -; V: TRBV19; DNA: TGTGCCAGTAGTACTCCGGACGGATATCAGCCCCAGCATTTT; CDR3: CASSTPDGYQPQHF
D: -; J: TRBJ1-4; size: -; V: TRBV5-1; DNA: TGCGCCAGCAGGGTAACGACTAATGAAAAACTGTTTTTT; CDR3: CASRVTTNEKLFF
D: TRBD1; J: TRBJ2-3; size: -; V: TRBV11-1; DNA: TGTGCCAGCAGCTTAGGGGACAGGGGGCCAGATACGCAGTATTTT; CDR3: CASSLGDRGPDTQYF
D: -; J: TRBJ2-5; size: -; V: TRBV5-6; DNA: TGTGCCAGCAGCCTGGAACGCGGGAAAGAGACCCAGTACTTC; CDR3: CASSLERGKETQYF
D: TRBD1; J: TRBJ1-6; size: -; V: TRBV28; DNA: TGTGCCAGCAGTTTTGGGACAGTGAGCTCCTATAATTCACCCCTCCACTTT; CDR3: CASSFGTVSSYNSPLHF
D: -; J: TRBJ1-6; size: -; V: TRBV5-6; DNA: TGTGCCAGCAGCCCTTCGTGGACAGATCGTCACTCACCCCTCCACTTT; CDR3: CASSPSWTDRHSPLHF
D: TRBD2; J: TRBJ2-1; size: -; V: TRBV4-2; DNA: TGTGCCAGCAGCCAAGATTGGAGGGCTAGCGGGAGGAACAATGAGCAGTTCTTC; CDR3: CASSQDWRASGRNNEQFF
D: -; J: TRBJ2-7; size: once; V: TRBV5-4; DNA: TGTGCCAGCAGACCCGGGACAAGCGTATACGAGCAGTACTTC; CDR3: CASRPGTSVYEQYF
D: -; J: TRBJ1-1; size: once; V: TRBV7-9; DNA: TGTGCCAGCAGCCCGGGGCCTGAAGCTTTCTTT; CDR3: CASSPGPEAFF
D: -; J: TRBJ1-5; size: -; V: TRBV5-5; DNA: TGTGCCAGCAGCGTAGAAGGAGGATGGAGTCAGCCCCAGCATTTT; CDR3: CASSVEGGWSQPQHF
D: -; J: TRBJ2-7; size: -; V: TRBV12-3/TRBV12-4; DNA: TGTGCCAGCAGTTTTGGGACAACCTACGAGCAGTACTTC; CDR3: CASSFGTTYEQYF
D: -; J: TRBJ2-4; size: -; V: TRBV11-2; DNA: TGTGCCAGCAGCCCAGAACAGGTGGTGAACATTCAGTACTTC; CDR3: CASSPEQVVNIQYF
D: TRBD1; J: TRBJ1-5; size: -; V: TRBV12-3/TRBV12-4; DNA: TGTGCCAGCAGTTTTTCGCCGGACAGGGCCCAGCATTTT; CDR3: CASSFSPDRAQHF
D: TRBD1; J: TRBJ1-5; size: once; V: TRBV6-5; DNA: TGTGCCAGCAGTTACAAGGGGGCCGGTCAGCCCCAGCATTTT; CDR3: CASSYKGAGQPQHF